The present T cell receptor beta chain was sequenced within a study of blood T cell repertoires in COVID-19 (dated by TCRdb to the early 2020s). Turning to the overall study: The collaborator samples originated in the United States, Italy and Spain and spanned the acute and convalescent phases of COVID-19. The material from the prospective study consisted of cDNA or gDNA derived from T cells, B-cell-depleted T cells, or PBMCs. The dataset comprised deeply sampled blood TCRbeta repertoires from subjects exposed to, actively infected with, or recovered from COVID-19. A freely available public database, intended as a resource for researchers studying the immune response to SARS-CoV-2, is where the repertoires were released. Samples came from the ongoing ImmuneRACE study (first 160 participants) plus 1,254 subjects from 6 global collaborators. Nearly every sample came with metadata listing a de-identified subject ID, COVID-19 status, age in years and sex. Where available, HLA class I and class II types were obtained from metadata supplied by the sample provider rather than from assay-based typing. Here is what the overall study found, with its caveats: Clinical and demographic metadata were provided uncurated, with the amount varying by source and participant.

One collaborating source in Seattle enrolled patients while the patients were actively infected and followed the patients over time throughout the course of disease. The collaborating institutions used their own protocols to collect whole blood in K2EDTA tubes. For TCRbeta analysis, collaborators shipped samples in one of three forms: frozen whole blood, isolated PBMCs, or DNA extracted from either of those sample types. V loses 6 bases, J loses 1 base, and the germline ends lie 12 bases apart. From the cysteine through the phenylalanine, the CDR3 covers 14 amino acids. The sequence is cut down to CDR3 DNA, 42 bases in frame from base 1. The germline V gene (reference sequence) supplies CDR1 MNHEY and CDR2 SMNVEV. A note on this clone: There is no known antigen for this receptor. It has no much larger one-base neighbor in the sample; base qualities were not kept.

The immunoSEQ Assay, a bias-controlled multiplex PCR, was used to amplify TCRbeta CDR3 regions from genomic DNA. The original pipeline was this. The number of nucleated cells in each sample was estimated from the amplification of reference gene primers within the assay. To quantify the absolute abundance of each unique TCRbeta CDR3 rearrangement, sequence reads were collapsed and filtered. For each sample, productive Simpson clonality was calculated as the square root of Simpson's diversity index across productive rearrangements. TCRdb mirrors the immuneACCESS table, restricted to in-frame sequences. Some clones are absent from its copies; in checked studies, under half trace to an unresolved V gene, and the reason for the others is unknown. V and J calls and clone size are given by that table; D and trimming were obtained from the DNA. The sample profile shows about 130,000 clones; approximately 86% of them were found once. The ten largest clones take up about an eighth of the sample.

Source material: peripheral blood. The sequence joins TRBV27 to TRBJ1-1, with an unclear D gene assignment. This sequence was found in a woman between 65 and 79 years old with COVID-19, enrolled during active disease. The CDR3 in this case is CASRRAPGNTEAFF. The bases are TGTGCCAGCAGGCGAGCACCGGGGAACACTGAAGCTTTCTTT.